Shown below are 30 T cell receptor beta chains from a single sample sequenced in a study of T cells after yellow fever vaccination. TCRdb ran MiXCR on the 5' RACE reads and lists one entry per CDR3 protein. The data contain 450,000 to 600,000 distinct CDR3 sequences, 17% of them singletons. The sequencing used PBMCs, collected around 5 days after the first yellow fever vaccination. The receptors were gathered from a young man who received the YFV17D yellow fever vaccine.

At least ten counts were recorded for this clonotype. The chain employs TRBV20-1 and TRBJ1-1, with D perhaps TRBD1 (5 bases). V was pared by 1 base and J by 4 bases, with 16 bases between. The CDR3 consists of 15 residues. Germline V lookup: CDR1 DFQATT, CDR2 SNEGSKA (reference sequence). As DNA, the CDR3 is TGCAGTGCTAGAGTAGGTGGGGGGGTGAGCACTGAAGCTTTCTTT. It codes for CSARVGGGVSTEAFF.

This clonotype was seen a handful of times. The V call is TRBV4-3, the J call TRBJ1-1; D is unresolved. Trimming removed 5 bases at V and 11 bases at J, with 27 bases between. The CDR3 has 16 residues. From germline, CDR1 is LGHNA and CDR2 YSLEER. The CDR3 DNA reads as TGCGCCAGCAGCACTGACCTTCACACCTCTTCCGTCGAGGCTTTCTTT. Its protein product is CASSTDLHTSSVEAFF.

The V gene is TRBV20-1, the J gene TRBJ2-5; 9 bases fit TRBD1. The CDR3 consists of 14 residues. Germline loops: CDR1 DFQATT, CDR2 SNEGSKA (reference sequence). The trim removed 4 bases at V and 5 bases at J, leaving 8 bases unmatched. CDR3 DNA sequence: TGCAGTGCTAACCGACAGGGGGGGTTGGAGACCCAGTACTTC. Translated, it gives CSANRQGGLETQYF.

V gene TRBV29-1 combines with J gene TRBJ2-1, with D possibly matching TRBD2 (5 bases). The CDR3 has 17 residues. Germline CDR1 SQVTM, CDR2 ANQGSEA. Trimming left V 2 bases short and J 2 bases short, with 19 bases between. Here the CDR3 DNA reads TGCAGCGTTGAAATACTGGTCGACGGGAAACCCTACAATGAGCAGTTCTTC. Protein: CSVEILVDGKPYNEQFF.

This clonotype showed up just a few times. CDR3 loop: CASSINGANTGELFF. In DNA, the CDR3 is TGTGCCAGCAGCATAAATGGCGCGAACACCGGGGAGCTGTTTTTT. This sequence joins TRBV2 and TRBJ2-2; unclear D gene. Germline assignment: CDR1 SNHLY and CDR2 FYNNEI. CDR3 length: 15 amino acids. Trimming removed 6 bases from V and 0 bases from J, with 11 bases in between.

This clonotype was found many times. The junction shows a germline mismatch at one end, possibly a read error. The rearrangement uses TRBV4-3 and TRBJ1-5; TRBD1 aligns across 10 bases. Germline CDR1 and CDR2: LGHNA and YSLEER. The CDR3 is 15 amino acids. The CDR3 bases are TGTGCCAGCAGCCAGGACAGGGGGTTAGGTCAGCCCCAGCATTTT. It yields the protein CASSQDRGLGQPQHF.

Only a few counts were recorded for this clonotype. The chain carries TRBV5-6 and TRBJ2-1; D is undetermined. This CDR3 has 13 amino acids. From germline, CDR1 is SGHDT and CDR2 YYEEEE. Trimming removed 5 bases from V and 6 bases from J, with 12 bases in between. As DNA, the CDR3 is TGTGCCAGCAGTTATTCTGTTGCCAATGAGCAGTTCTTC. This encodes CASSYSVANEQFF.

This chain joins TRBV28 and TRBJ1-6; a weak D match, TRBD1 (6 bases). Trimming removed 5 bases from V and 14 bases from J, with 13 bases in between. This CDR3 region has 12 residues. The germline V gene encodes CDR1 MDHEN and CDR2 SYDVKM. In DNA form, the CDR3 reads TGTGCCAGCAGTGGGGGGCTTGGGTCCCTCCACTTT. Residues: CASSGGLGSLHF.

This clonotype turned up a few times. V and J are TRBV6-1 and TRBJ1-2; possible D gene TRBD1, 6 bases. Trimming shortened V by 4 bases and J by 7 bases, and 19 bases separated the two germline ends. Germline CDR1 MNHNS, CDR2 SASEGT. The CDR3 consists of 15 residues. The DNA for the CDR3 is TGTGCCAGCAGTGCGGCAGGGGAAGGAATCCGTGGCTACACCTTC. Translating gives CASSAAGEGIRGYTF.

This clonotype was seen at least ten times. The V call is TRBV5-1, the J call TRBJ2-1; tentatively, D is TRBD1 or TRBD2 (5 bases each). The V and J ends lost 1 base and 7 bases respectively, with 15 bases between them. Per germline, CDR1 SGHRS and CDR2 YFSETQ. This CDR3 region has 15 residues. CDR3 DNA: TGCGCCAGCAGCTTGAGAACTAGAAGGGGAAATGAGCAGTTCTTC. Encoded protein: CASSLRTRRGNEQFF.

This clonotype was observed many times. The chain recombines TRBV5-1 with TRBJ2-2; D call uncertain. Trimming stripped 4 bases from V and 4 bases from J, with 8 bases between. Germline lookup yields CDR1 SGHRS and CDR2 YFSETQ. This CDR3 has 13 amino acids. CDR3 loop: CASSLEVTGELFF. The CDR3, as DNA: TGCGCCAGCAGCCTAGAAGTCACCGGGGAGCTGTTTTTT.

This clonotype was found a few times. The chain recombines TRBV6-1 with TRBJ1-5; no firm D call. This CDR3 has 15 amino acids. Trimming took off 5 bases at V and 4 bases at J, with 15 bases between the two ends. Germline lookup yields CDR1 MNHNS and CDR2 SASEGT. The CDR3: CASSPPIRWNQPQHF. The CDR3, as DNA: TGTGCCAGCAGTCCCCCCATCCGGTGGAATCAGCCCCAGCATTTT.

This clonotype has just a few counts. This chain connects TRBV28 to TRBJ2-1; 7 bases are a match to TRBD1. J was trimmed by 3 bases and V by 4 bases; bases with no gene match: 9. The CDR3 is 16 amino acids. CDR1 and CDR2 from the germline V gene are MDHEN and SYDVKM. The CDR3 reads CASSWGTAKYYNEQFF. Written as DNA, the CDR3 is TGTGCCAGCAGTTGGGGGACAGCGAAATACTACAATGAGCAGTTCTTC.

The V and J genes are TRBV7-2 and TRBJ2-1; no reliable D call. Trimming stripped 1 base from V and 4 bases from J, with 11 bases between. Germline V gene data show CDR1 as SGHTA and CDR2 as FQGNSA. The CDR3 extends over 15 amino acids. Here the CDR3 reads CASSLGYASYNEQFF. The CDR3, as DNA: TGTGCCAGCAGCTTAGGGTATGCGAGTTACAATGAGCAGTTCTTC.

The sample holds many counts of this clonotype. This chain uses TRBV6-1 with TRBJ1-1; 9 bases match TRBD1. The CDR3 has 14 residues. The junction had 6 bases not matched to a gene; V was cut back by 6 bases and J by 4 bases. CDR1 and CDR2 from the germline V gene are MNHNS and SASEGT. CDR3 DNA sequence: TGTGCCAGCAGGCTACAGGGGGCAGGCACTGAAGCTTTCTTT. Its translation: CASRLQGAGTEAFF.

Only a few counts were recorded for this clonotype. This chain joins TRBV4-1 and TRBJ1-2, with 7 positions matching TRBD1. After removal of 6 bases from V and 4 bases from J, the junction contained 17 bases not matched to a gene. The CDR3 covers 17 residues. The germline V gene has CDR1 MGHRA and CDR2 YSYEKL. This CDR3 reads CASRVPGQSPRGYGYTF. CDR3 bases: TGCGCCAGCAGGGTACCGGGACAGTCACCGAGGGGCTATGGCTACACCTTC.

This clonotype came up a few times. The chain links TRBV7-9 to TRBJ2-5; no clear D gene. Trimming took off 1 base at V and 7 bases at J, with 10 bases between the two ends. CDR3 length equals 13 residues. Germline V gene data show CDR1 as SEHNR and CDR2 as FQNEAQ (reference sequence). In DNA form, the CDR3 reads TGTGCCAGCAGCTTAGTGGAGAGTAGGACCCAGTACTTC. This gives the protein CASSLVESRTQYF.

In DNA form, the CDR3 reads TGCAGTGCTTCGTTACCCGAACTCTATGGCTACACCTTC. Its protein product is CSASLPELYGYTF. The V and J genes are TRBV20-1 and TRBJ1-2; D call uncertain. Germline lookup yields CDR1 DFQATT and CDR2 SNEGSKA (reference sequence). The V gene lost 5 bases and the J gene lost 4 bases, with 14 bases spanning the gap. The CDR3 extends over 13 amino acids.

CDR3 sequence reads: CASSLNRRGTANTEAFF. The CDR3 region has the DNA TGTGCCAGCAGTTTAAATCGGCGGGGGACCGCAAACACTGAAGCTTTCTTT. The chain carries TRBV27 and TRBJ1-1; maybe TRBD1 (5 bases). The V end lost 2 bases, the J end lost 2 bases, and 18 bases lay between the germline ends. CDR3 size: 17 residues. Germline CDR1 reads MNHEY; CDR2 reads SMNVEV (reference sequence).

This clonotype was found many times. The CDR3 region has the DNA TGTGCCACCAGTGATCCCTCGATGGGACAGGGAGGCACCGGGGAGCTGTTTTTT. This sequence encodes CATSDPSMGQGGTGELFF. The V gene is TRBV24-1, the J gene TRBJ2-2; 9 bases map to TRBD1. Germline assignment: CDR1 KGHDR and CDR2 SFDVKD. Germline trimming cut 3 bases from V and 4 bases from J; bases unmatched to any gene: 11. There are 18 residues in the CDR3.

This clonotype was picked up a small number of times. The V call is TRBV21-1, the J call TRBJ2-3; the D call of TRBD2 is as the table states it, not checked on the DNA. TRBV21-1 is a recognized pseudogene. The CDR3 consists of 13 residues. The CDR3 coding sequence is TGTGCCAGCAGCACGAGGGGCGCAGATACGCAGTATTTT. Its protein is CASSTRGADTQYF.

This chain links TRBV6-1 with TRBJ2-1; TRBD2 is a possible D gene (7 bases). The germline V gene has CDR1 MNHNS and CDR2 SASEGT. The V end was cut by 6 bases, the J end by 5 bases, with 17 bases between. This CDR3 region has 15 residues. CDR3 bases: TGTGCCAGCAGGGTACGGGGGGCCGCCCACAATGAGCAGTTCTTC. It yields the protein CASRVRGAAHNEQFF.

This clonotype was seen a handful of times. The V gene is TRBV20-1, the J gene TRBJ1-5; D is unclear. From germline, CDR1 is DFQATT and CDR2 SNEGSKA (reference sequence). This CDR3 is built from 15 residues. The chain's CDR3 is CSALAEDQDNQPQHF. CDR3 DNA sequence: TGCAGCGCTCTCGCGGAGGATCAGGACAATCAGCCCCAGCATTTT.

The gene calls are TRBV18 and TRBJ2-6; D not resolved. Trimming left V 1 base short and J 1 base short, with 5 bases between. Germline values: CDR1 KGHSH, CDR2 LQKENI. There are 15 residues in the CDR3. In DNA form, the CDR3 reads TGTGCCAGCTCACCACAAGAATCTGGGGCCAACGTCCTGACTTTC. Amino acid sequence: CASSPQESGANVLTF.

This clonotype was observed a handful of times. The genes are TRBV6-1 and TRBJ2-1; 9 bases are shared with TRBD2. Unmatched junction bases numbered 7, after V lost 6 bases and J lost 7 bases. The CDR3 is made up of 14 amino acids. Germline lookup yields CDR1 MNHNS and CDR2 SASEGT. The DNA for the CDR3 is TGTGCCAGCAGCCGACTTAGCGGGGGAAATGAGCAGTTCTTC. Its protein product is CASSRLSGGNEQFF.

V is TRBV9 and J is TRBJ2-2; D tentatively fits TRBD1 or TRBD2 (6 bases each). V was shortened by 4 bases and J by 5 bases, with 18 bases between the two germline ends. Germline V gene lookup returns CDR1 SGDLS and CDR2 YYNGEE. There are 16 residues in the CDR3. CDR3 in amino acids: CASSPRGPGLTGELFF. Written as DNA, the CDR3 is TGTGCCAGCAGCCCTCGGGGGCCAGGGCTAACCGGGGAGCTGTTTTTT.

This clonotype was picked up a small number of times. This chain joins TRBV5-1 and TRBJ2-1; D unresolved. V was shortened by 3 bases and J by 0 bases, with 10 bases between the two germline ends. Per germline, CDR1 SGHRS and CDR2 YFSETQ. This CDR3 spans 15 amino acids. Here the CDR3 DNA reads TGCGCCAGCAGCTCCGACACTAACTCCTACAATGAGCAGTTCTTC. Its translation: CASSSDTNSYNEQFF. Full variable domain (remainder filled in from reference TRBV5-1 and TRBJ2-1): KAGVTQTPRYLIKTRGQQVTLSCSPISGHRSVSWYQQTPGQGLQFLFEYFSETQRNKGNFPGRFSGRQFSNSRSEMNVSTLELGDSALYLCASSSDTNSYNEQFFGPGTRLTVL.

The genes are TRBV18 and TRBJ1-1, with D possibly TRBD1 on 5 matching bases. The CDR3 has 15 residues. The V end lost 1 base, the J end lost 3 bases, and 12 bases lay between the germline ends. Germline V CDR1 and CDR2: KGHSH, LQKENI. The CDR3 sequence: CASSPQSGSDTEAFF. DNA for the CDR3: TGTGCCAGCTCACCACAGTCAGGGTCGGACACTGAAGCTTTCTTT.

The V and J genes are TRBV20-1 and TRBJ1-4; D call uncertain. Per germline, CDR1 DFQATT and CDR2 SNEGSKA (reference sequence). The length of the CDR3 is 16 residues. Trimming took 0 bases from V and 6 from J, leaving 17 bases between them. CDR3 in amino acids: CSARDEGAPSYEKLFF. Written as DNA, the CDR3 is TGCAGTGCTAGAGATGAGGGCGCACCAAGTTATGAAAAACTGTTTTTT.

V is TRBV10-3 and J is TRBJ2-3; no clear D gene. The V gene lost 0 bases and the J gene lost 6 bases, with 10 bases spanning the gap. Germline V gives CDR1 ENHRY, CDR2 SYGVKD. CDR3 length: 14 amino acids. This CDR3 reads CAISESPPRDTQYF. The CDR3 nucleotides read TGTGCCATCAGTGAGTCTCCCCCGCGGGATACGCAGTATTTT.